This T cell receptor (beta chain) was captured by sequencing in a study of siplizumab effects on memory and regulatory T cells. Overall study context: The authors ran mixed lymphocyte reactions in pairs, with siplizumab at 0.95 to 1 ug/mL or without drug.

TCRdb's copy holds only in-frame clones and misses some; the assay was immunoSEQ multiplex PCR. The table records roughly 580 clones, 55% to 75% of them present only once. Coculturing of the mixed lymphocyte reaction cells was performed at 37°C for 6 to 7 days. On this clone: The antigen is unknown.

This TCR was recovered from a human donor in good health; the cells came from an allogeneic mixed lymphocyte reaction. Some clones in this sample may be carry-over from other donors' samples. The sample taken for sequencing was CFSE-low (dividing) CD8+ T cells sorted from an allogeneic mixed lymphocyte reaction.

The CDR3 DNA reads as TGTGCCAGCAGCTTGGGAGCGGGAGAACTAGATACGCAGTATTTT. Protein product: CASSLGAGELDTQYF. V usage is TRBV5-4 and J usage is TRBJ2-3; 8 bases fit TRBD2. Germline CDR1 reads SGHNT; CDR2 reads YYREEE (reference sequence). With 0 bases clipped from V and 5 bases from J, the junction kept 5 bases outside the gene matches. This CDR3 comprises 15 residues.